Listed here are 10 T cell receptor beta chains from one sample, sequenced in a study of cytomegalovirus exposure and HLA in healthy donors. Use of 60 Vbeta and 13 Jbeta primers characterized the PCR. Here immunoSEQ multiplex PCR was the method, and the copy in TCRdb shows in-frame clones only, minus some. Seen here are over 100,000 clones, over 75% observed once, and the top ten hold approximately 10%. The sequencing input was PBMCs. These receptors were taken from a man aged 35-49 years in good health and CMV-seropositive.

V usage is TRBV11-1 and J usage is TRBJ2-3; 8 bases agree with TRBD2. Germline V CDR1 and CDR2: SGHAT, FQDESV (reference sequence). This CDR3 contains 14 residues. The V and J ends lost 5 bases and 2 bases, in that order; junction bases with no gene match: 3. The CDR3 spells CASSKRGNTDTQYF. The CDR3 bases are TGTGCCAGCAGCAAGCGGGGGAACACAGATACGCAGTATTTT. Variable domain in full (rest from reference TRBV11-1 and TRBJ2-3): EAEVAQSPRYKITEKSQAVAFWCDPISGHATLYWYRQILGQGPELLVQFQDESVVDDSQLPKDRFSAERLKGVDSTLKIQPAELGDSAMYLCASSKRGNTDTQYFGPGTRLTVL.

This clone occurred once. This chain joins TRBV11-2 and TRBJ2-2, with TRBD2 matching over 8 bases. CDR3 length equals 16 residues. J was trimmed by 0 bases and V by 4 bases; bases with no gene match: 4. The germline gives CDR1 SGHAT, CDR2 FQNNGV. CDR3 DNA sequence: TGTGCCAGCAGCTCGCCCGGGGGGGCGAACACCGGGGAGCTGTTTTTT. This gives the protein CASSSPGGANTGELFF.

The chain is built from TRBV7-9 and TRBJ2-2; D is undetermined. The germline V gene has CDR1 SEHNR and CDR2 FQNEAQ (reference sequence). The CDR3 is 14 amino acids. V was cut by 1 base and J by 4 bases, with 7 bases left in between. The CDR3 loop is CASSLVQVTGELFF. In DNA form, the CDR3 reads TGTGCCAGCAGCTTAGTTCAGGTCACCGGGGAGCTGTTTTTT.

CDR3 in amino acids: CASSYWTGGTEAFF. In DNA, the CDR3 is TGTGCCAGCAGTTACTGGACAGGGGGCACTGAAGCTTTCTTT. V gene TRBV6-6 combines with J gene TRBJ1-1; 10 bases agree with TRBD1. Germline V CDR1 and CDR2: MNHNY, SVGAGI (reference sequence). J lost 4 bases, V lost 1 base, and 0 bases had no gene match. The CDR3 is 14 residues long.

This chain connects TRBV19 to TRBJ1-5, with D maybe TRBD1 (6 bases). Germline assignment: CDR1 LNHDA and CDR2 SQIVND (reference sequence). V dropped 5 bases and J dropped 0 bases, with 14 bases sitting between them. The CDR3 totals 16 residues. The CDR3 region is CASSDRGQYSNQPQHF. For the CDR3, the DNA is TGTGCCAGTAGTGACCGGGGACAATATAGCAATCAGCCCCAGCATTTT.

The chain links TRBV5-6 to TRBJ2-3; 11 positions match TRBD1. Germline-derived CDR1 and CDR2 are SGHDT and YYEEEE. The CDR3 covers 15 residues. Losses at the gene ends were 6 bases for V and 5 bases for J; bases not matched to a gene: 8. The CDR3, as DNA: TGTGCCAGCATTAGGACAGGGGGCGCGGGAGATACGCAGTATTTT. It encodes CASIRTGGAGDTQYF.

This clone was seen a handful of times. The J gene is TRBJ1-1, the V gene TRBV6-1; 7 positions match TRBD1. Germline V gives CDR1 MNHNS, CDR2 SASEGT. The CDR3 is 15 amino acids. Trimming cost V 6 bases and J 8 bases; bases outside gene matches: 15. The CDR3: CASRFQGGSGMEAFF. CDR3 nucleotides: TGTGCCAGCAGATTCCAGGGGGGCTCCGGCATGGAAGCTTTCTTT.

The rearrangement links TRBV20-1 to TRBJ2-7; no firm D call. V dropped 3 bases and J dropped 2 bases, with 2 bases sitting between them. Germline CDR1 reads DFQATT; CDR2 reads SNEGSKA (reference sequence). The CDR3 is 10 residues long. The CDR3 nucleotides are TGCAGTGCTAGTACCTACGAGCAGTACTTC. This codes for CSASTYEQYF.

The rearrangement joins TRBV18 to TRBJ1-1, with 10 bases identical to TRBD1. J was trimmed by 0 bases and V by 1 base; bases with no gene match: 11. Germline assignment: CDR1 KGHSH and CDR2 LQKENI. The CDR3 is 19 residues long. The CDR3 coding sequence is TGTGCCAGCTCACCACGGTTTTCCGGGACAGGGGTGATGAACACTGAAGCTTTCTTT. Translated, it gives CASSPRFSGTGVMNTEAFF.

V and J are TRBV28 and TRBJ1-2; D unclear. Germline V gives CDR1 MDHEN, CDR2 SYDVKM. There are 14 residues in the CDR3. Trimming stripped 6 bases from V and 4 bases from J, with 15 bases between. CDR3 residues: CASSHLSGVYGYTF. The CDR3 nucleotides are TGTGCCAGCAGCCATCTATCAGGTGTCTATGGCTACACCTTC.